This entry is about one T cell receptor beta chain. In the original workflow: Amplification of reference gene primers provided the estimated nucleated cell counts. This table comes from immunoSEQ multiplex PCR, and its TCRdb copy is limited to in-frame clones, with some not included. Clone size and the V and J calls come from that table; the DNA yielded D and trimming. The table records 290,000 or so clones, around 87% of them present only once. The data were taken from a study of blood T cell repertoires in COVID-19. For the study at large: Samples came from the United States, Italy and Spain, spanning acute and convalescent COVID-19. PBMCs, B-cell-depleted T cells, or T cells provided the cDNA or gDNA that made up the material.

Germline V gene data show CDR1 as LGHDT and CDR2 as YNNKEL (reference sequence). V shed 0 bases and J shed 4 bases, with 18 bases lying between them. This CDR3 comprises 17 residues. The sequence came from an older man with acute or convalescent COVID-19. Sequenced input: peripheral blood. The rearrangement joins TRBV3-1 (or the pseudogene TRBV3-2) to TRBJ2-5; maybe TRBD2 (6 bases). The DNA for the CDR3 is TGTGCCAGCAGCCAAGATCCGCCCGGGCTGGGGGGAGAGACCCAGTACTTC. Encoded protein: CASSQDPPGLGGETQYF.